This TCR beta chain was captured by sequencing in a study of blood T cell repertoires in COVID-19. Across the whole study: Italy, Spain and the United States were the sources of the convalescent and acute COVID-19 samples.

V was clipped by 6 bases and J by 2 bases, with 15 bases between them. This CDR3 has 15 amino acids. Germline V CDR1 and CDR2: MDHEN, SYDVKM. This table comes from immunoSEQ multiplex PCR, and its TCRdb copy is limited to in-frame clones, with some not included. This table holds roughly 220,000 clones, about 86% found once. Enrolled through a virtual design, the participants were between about 18 and 89 years of age and came from 24 US areas. Researchers sorted participants into cohorts using their self-reported clinical history. The chain carries TRBV28 and TRBJ2-3, with a possible D match to TRBD2 (6 bases). The TCR sequence derives from a woman aged 45-65 years with acute COVID-19. The sequenced sample consisted of PBMCs or T cells enriched from blood (not recorded which). In nucleotides, the CDR3 is TGTGCCAGCAGCCTGGGACTCCTCTCCACAGATACGCAGTATTTT. This codes for CASSLGLLSTDTQYF.